These 6 T cell receptor beta chains originate from one sample sequenced in a study of early T cells in non-severe SARS-CoV-2 infection. Each CDR3 protein gets one entry after TCRdb re-called the 5' RACE reads with MiXCR. In the table there are around 62,000 distinct CDR3 sequences, over 10% of which are singletons. What was sequenced was whole blood. The receptors shown here come from an adult who was a healthcare worker with PCR-confirmed SARS-CoV-2 infection or an uninfected control (not recorded which).

This clonotype was seen many times. The genes are TRBV5-4 and TRBJ1-1; tentative D call: TRBD1 (5 bases). The germline gives CDR1 SGHNT, CDR2 YYREEE (reference sequence). Trimming stripped 4 bases from V and 5 bases from J, with 18 bases between. CDR3 length: 15 amino acids. CDR3 loop: CASSPGGRQRTEAFF. The CDR3 DNA is TGTGCCAGCAGCCCCGGGGGGAGGCAGAGGACTGAAGCTTTCTTT.

This clonotype was recorded at least ten times. The V call is TRBV29-1, the J call TRBJ1-3, with D perhaps matching TRBD1 (6 bases). Looked up from germline, CDR1 is SQVTM and CDR2 is ANQGSEA. Trimming removed 6 bases at V and 1 base at J, with 13 bases between. The CDR3 runs to 14 residues. This chain's CDR3 is CSVKDRWSGNTIYF. The CDR3 region has the DNA TGCAGCGTAAAGGACAGATGGTCTGGAAACACCATATATTTT.

This clonotype was detected a few times. This chain uses TRBV30 with TRBJ2-1; TRBD1 matches 8 bases. CDR1 and CDR2 (germline): GTSNPN, SVGIG (reference sequence). The length of the CDR3 is 13 residues. Trimming at V came to 5 bases and at J to 13 bases, leaving 13 bases not matched to a gene. The CDR3 loop is CAWDDAGGRDQFF. Here the CDR3 DNA reads TGTGCCTGGGATGATGCAGGGGGCCGAGATCAGTTCTTC.

This clonotype has a count of ten or more. The rearrangement uses TRBV5-5 and TRBJ2-1; 10 bases line up with TRBD2. CDR1 SGHKS and CDR2 YYEKEE come from the germline V gene (reference sequence). J lost 4 bases, V lost 4 bases, and 11 bases had no gene match. The CDR3 sequence is 17 residues long. CDR3 residues: CASSLGWTSGPYNEQFF. In DNA, the CDR3 is TGTGCCAGCAGCCTCGGTTGGACTAGCGGCCCTTACAATGAGCAGTTCTTC.

In this sample, this clonotype turned up a few times. The rearrangement links TRBV20-1 to TRBJ2-2, with 7 bases lining up with TRBD2. Germline CDR1 is DFQATT and CDR2 is SNEGSKA (reference sequence). The trim removed 6 bases at V and 0 bases at J, leaving 4 bases unmatched. This CDR3 region has 14 residues. The CDR3 here is CSALSGTNTGELFF. For the CDR3, the DNA is TGCAGTGCCTTAAGCGGGACGAACACCGGGGAGCTGTTTTTT.

This clonotype was counted only a few times. The V and J genes are TRBV7-2 and TRBJ2-3; 9 bases agree with TRBD1. The ends lost 5 bases at V and 6 bases at J; junction bases unmatched: 3. The CDR3 loop spans 13 amino acids. The germline CDR1 and CDR2 sequences are SGHTA and FQGNSA. As DNA, the CDR3 is TGTGCCAGCAGCCGGGACAGGGAGGATACGCAGTATTTT. Translation: CASSRDREDTQYF.